The 10 T cell receptor beta chains in this list originate from one sample, sequenced in a study of regulatory T cells in long-lasting Graves disease. Time point given: newly diagnosed GD, antithyroid drugs for less than 3 months. The TCR library was prepared using RNA isolated from PBMCs. Assembly of TCR beta libraries relied on iRepertoire HTBI primers together with Arm-PCR of CDR3 regions. From the multiplex PCR reads, TCRdb called clonotypes with MiXCR, one entry per CDR3 protein. Of some 560,000 distinct CDR3 sequences listed, 16% were seen once; the top ten hold roughly 25%. The same sample was also studied in work on T cells in Graves' hyperthyroidism and ophthalmopathy.

The material was peripheral blood mononuclear cells (PBMCs), obtained at new diagnosis, from a patient treated with antithyroid drugs. Receptor source: a middle-aged woman with Graves disease.

This clonotype was counted between two and nine times. This chain connects TRBV20-1 to TRBJ2-3; 7 bases fit TRBD2. Germline CDR1 and CDR2: DFQATT and SNEGSKA (reference sequence). The CDR3 length is 16 residues. The junction had 16 bases not matched to a gene; V was cut back by 6 bases and J by 4 bases. The CDR3 loop reads CSAAVIGEGQADTQYF. CDR3 nucleotide sequence: TGCAGTGCCGCTGTGATCGGGGAGGGGCAGGCAGATACGCAGTATTTT.

The V call is TRBV11-2, the J call TRBJ2-3; the D gene is possibly TRBD2 (5 bases). The V end lost 4 bases, the J end lost 2 bases, and 10 bases lay between the germline ends. This CDR3 comprises 14 residues. Per germline, CDR1 SGHAT and CDR2 FQNNGV. The CDR3 loop reads CASSSSHYTDTQYF. For the CDR3, the DNA is TGTGCCAGCAGCTCTAGCCACTACACAGATACGCAGTATTTT.

This clonotype came up a few times. The CDR3 reads CASSAEQGGSSYNSPLHF. CDR3 nucleotide sequence: TGTGCCAGCAGCGCGGAACAGGGCGGGAGCTCCTATAATTCACCCCTCCACTTT. The chain joins TRBV9 to TRBJ1-6; the D gene is possibly TRBD1 (6 bases). This CDR3 is 18 amino acids long. V gave up 3 bases and J gave up 0 bases, with 16 bases separating them. From germline, CDR1 is SGDLS and CDR2 YYNGEE.

This clonotype came up many times. The V gene is TRBV3-1, the J gene TRBJ1-1, with a weak D call TRBD1 (6 bases). Germline loops: CDR1 LGHDT, CDR2 YNNKEL (reference sequence). V was pared by 3 bases and J by 8 bases, with 13 bases between. The CDR3 extends over 13 amino acids. The CDR3 DNA reads as TGTGCCAGCAGCCATTTAACTCAGGGGGAAGCTTTCTTT. As protein: CASSHLTQGEAFF.

The rearrangement joins TRBV11-2 to TRBJ2-5; weak D call: TRBD1 (7 bases). Looked up from germline, CDR1 is SGHAT and CDR2 is FQNNGV. Between the trimmed V and J ends, which lost 3 bases and 2 bases, there was a span of 16 bases. CDR3 length: 16 residues. CDR3 nucleotides: TGTGCCAGCAGCTTGGCCCCAGGGGGGAGTCAAGAGACCCAGTACTTC. Amino acids: CASSLAPGGSQETQYF.

The gene calls are TRBV12-3 or TRBV12-4 and TRBJ2-1; TRBD1 is a possible D gene (6 bases). The V and J ends lost 5 bases and 10 bases respectively, with 12 bases between them. The CDR3 spans 12 residues. The CDR3: CASSNREKEQFF. DNA for the CDR3: TGTGCCAGCAGTAACAGGGAAAAGGAGCAGTTCTTC.

The J gene is TRBJ1-4, the V gene TRBV19; no reliable D call. V lost 3 bases and J lost 0, with 5 bases in between. CDR1 and CDR2 from the germline V gene are LNHDA and SQIVND (reference sequence). The length of the CDR3 is 14 residues. For the CDR3, the DNA is TGTGCCAGTAGTATGCGAGCAACTAATGAAAAACTGTTTTTT. It yields the protein CASSMRATNEKLFF.

The CDR3 region is CSVGYGVGDQPQHF. The CDR3 DNA sequence: TGCAGCGTTGGGTACGGGGTTGGGGATCAGCCCCAGCATTTT. The gene calls are TRBV29-1 and TRBJ1-5; D uncertain. V was clipped by 4 bases and J by 5 bases, with 15 bases between them. The CDR3 spans 14 residues. Germline loops: CDR1 SQVTM, CDR2 ANQGSEA. Full variable domain (rest looked up from reference TRBV29-1 and TRBJ1-5): SAVISQKPSRDICQRGTSLTIQCQVDSQVTMMFWYRQQPGQSLTLIATANQGSEATYESGFVIDKFPISRPNLTFSTLTVSNMSPEDSSIYLCSVGYGVGDQPQHFGDGTRLSIL.

This clonotype was seen many times. The genes are TRBV11-2 and TRBJ2-3; D is perhaps TRBD1 or TRBD2 (6 bases each). The V gene's germline CDR1 is SGHAT and CDR2 FQNNGV. This CDR3 has 17 amino acids. Trimming took 0 bases from V and 2 from J, leaving 15 bases between them. The CDR3 here is CASSLEFAGTSTDTQYF. The CDR3 DNA reads as TGTGCCAGCAGCTTAGAATTTGCGGGGACATCCACAGATACGCAGTATTTT. Complete variable domain (other parts from reference TRBV11-2 and TRBJ2-3): EAGVAQSPRYKIIEKRQSVAFWCNPISGHATLYWYQQILGQGPKLLIQFQNNGVVDDSQLPKDRFSAERLKGVDSTLKIQPAKLEDSAVYLCASSLEFAGTSTDTQYFGPGTRLTVL.

At least ten counts were recorded for this clonotype. V usage is TRBV2 and J usage is TRBJ1-1; a possible D gene is TRBD1 (6 bases). The germline CDR1 and CDR2 sequences are SNHLY and FYNNEI. This CDR3 spans 14 amino acids. The V end was cut by 8 bases, the J end by 4 bases, with 17 bases between. As DNA, the CDR3 is TGTGCCAGCGTCGGCTTACAGGGATCCACTGAAGCTTTCTTT. Translating gives CASVGLQGSTEAFF. Based on the CDR3 plus reference TRBV2 and TRBJ1-1, the full variable domain is EPEVTQTPSHQVTQMGQEVILRCVPISNHLYFYWYRQILGQKVEFLVSFYNNEISEKSEIFDDQFSVERPDGSNFTLKIRSTKLEDSAMYFCASVGLQGSTEAFFGQGTRLTVV.